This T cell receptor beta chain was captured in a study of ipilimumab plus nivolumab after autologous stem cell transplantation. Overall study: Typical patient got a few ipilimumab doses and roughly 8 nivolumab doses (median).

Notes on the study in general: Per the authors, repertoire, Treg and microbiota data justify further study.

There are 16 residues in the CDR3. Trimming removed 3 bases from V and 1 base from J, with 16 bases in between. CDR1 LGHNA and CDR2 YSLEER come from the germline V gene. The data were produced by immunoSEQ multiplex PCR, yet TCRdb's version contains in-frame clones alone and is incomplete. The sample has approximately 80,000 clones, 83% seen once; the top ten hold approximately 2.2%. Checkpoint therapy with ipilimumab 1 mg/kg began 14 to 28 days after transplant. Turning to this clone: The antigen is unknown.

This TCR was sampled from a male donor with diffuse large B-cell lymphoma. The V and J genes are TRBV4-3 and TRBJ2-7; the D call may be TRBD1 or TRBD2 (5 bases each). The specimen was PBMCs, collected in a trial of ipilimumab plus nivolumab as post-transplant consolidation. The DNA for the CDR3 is TGCGCCAGCAGCCAGGATTCCGGGACGGCTTCCTACGAGCAGTACTTC. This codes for CASSQDSGTASYEQYF.